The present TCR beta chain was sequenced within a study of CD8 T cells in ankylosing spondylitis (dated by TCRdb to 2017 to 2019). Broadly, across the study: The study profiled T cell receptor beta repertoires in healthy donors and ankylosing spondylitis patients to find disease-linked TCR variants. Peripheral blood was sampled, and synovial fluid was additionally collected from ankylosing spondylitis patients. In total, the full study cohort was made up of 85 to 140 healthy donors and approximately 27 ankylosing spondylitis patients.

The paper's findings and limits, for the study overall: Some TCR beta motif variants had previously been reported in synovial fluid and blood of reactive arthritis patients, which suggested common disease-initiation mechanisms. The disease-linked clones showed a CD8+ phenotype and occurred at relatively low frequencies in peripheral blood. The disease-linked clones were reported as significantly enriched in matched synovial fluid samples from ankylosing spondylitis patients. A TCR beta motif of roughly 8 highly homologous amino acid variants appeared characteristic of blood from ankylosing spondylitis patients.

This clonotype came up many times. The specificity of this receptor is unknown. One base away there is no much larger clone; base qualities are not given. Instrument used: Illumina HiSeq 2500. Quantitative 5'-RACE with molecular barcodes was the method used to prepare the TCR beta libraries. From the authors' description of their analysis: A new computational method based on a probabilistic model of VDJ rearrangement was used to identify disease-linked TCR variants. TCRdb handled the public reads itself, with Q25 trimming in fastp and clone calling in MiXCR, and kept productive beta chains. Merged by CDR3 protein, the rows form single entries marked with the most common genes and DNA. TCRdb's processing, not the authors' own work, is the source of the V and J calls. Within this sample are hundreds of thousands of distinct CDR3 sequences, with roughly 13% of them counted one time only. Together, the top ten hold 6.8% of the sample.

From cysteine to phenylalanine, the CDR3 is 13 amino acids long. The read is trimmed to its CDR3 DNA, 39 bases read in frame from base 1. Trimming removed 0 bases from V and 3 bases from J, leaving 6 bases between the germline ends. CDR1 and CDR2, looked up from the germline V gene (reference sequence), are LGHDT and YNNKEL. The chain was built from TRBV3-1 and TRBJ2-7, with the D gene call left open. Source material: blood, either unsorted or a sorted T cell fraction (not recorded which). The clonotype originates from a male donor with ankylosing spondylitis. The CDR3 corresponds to CASSQEVFYEQYF. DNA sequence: TGTGCCAGCAGCCAAGAGGTCTTCTACGAGCAGTACTTC.